One and the same sample provided the 23 T cell receptor beta chains below, sequenced in a study of neurological immune-mediated disorders. TCRdb re-called the 5' RACE reads through MiXCR, storing one row per CDR3 protein. The table includes nearly 60,000 distinct CDR3 sequences, approximately 4% detected once. Sequencing was performed on PBMCs. The receptors were sampled from a woman aged 25 to 39 with multiple sclerosis.

This clonotype was picked up many times. This chain uses TRBV5-1 with TRBJ1-1, with TRBD1 as a possible D gene (5 bases). The V gene's germline CDR1 is SGHRS and CDR2 YFSETQ. The CDR3 is 15 residues long. V was clipped by 4 bases and J by 0 bases, with 13 bases between them. CDR3 protein: CASSSSGTMNTEAFF. For the CDR3, the DNA is TGCGCCAGCAGCAGCTCAGGGACTATGAACACTGAAGCTTTCTTT.

This clonotype appeared many times. CDR3 sequence reads: CATSRGRGQTEAFF. Here the CDR3 DNA reads TGTGCCACCAGCAGAGGTCGGGGGCAGACTGAAGCTTTCTTT. J is TRBJ1-1 and V is TRBV15; D perhaps matches TRBD1 (6 bases). The CDR3 length is 14 residues. V gave up 1 base and J gave up 5 bases, with 11 bases separating them. Germline lookup yields CDR1 LNHNV and CDR2 YYDKDF (reference sequence).

A note on this clonotype: The junction and the germline gene differ at one end; a read error may be behind it. V usage is TRBV20-1 and J usage is TRBJ2-7; D is perhaps TRBD1 (6 bases). The germline CDR1 and CDR2 sequences are DFQATT and SNEGSKA (reference sequence). This CDR3 has 13 amino acids. CDR3 in DNA: TGCAGTGCCACCCCGGAACAGGGTTACGAGCGGTACTTC. Translated, it gives CSATPEQGYERYF.

This clonotype was seen repeatedly, ten times or more. The chain has TRBV5-8 and TRBJ2-2, with D possibly TRBD2 on 5 matching bases. The germline V gene has CDR1 SGHTS and CDR2 YDEGEE. CDR3 size: 15 residues. Trimming pared 4 bases from V and 2 bases from J, leaving 12 bases between. CDR3 residues: CASSLQLGNTGELFF. CDR3 in DNA: TGTGCCAGCAGCCTGCAACTAGGTAACACCGGGGAGCTGTTTTTT.

This clonotype was counted many times. The V gene is TRBV10-3, the J gene TRBJ1-2; TRBD1 might be the D (6 bases). Trimming cost V 10 bases and J 1 base, with 10 bases left between them. Germline CDR1 and CDR2: ENHRY and SYGVKD. CDR3 length: 12 amino acids. The CDR3 DNA follows: TGTGCCACCTGGGACAATAACTATGGCTACACCTTC. The encoded protein is CATWDNNYGYTF.

This clonotype was counted many times. The rearrangement links TRBV3-1 to TRBJ2-2; D call uncertain. Trimming left V 3 bases short and J 4 bases short, with 6 bases between. The CDR3 runs to 13 residues. CDR1 is LGHDT, CDR2 YNNKEL, per germline (reference sequence). The chain's CDR3 is CASSHMGTGELFF. For the CDR3, the DNA is TGTGCCAGCAGCCATATGGGCACCGGGGAGCTGTTTTTT.

The chain uses TRBV5-6 and TRBJ1-6, with TRBD1 matching over 9 bases. Losses at the gene ends were 7 bases for V and 10 bases for J; bases not matched to a gene: 12. The V gene's germline CDR1 is SGHDT and CDR2 YYEEEE. This CDR3 spans 15 amino acids. CDR3: CASAISGQGKSPLHF. CDR3 sequence (DNA): TGTGCCAGCGCAATCTCCGGACAGGGGAAATCACCCCTCCACTTT. The full variable domain, its missing parts supplied by reference TRBV5-6 and TRBJ1-6, is DAGVTQSPTHLIKTRGQQVTLRCSPKSGHDTVSWYQQALGQGPQFIFQYYEEEERQRGNFPDRFSGHQFPNYSSELNVNALLLGDSALYLCASAISGQGKSPLHFGNGTRLTVT.

Ten or more counts support this clonotype. The V call is TRBV12-3 or TRBV12-4, the J call TRBJ2-3, with TRBD2 identical over 7 bases. This CDR3 has 15 residues. V trimming: 6 bases; J trimming: 4 bases; junction bases outside the gene matches: 10. CDR3: CASSPTSQGADTQYF. The CDR3 region has the DNA TGTGCCAGCAGCCCGACTAGCCAGGGCGCAGATACGCAGTATTTT.

At least ten counts were recorded for this clonotype. The J gene is TRBJ2-7, the V gene TRBV20-1, with TRBD2 as a possible D gene (6 bases). Germline CDR1 reads DFQATT; CDR2 reads SNEGSKA (reference sequence). Between the trimmed V and J ends, which lost 5 bases and 5 bases, there was a span of 13 bases. This CDR3 has 12 amino acids. CDR3 region: CSAVGTLDEQYF. The CDR3 bases are TGCAGTGCTGTAGGGACTCTGGACGAGCAGTACTTC.

This clonotype came up many times. V gene TRBV6-2 or TRBV6-3 combines with J gene TRBJ2-5; the D gene is possibly TRBD2 (5 bases). CDR3 size: 15 residues. In germline, CDR1 is MNHEY, CDR2 SVGEGT. V shed 4 bases and J shed 1 base, with 13 bases lying between them. The CDR3 loop is CASSLGGPGQETQYF. CDR3 nucleotides: TGTGCCAGCAGTTTGGGCGGGCCCGGCCAAGAGACCCAGTACTTC.

This clonotype was counted ten times or more. CDR3 protein: CASSEMMGQDDQPQHF. The CDR3 region has the DNA TGTGCCAGCAGTGAAATGATGGGACAGGATGATCAGCCCCAGCATTTT. The chain has TRBV2 and TRBJ1-5; 8 nucleotides agree with TRBD1. The CDR3 is 16 amino acids. V dropped 2 bases and J dropped 5; count of bases not matched to a gene: 8. CDR1 is SNHLY, CDR2 FYNNEI, per germline.

At least ten counts were recorded for this clonotype. V and J are TRBV5-1 and TRBJ2-4; TRBD1 matches 9 bases. V shed 0 bases and J 6 bases; nucleotides not matched to a gene: 7. The V gene's germline CDR1 is SGHRS and CDR2 YFSETQ. The CDR3 length is 16 residues. CDR3 protein: CASSLGDRALGNIQYF. The CDR3 DNA follows: TGCGCCAGCAGCTTGGGGGACAGGGCTCTAGGAAACATTCAGTACTTC.

In its sample, this clonotype was seen many times. The genes are TRBV5-1 and TRBJ2-3; D is unresolved. CDR1 is SGHRS and CDR2 is YFSETQ in the germline V gene. CDR3 size: 14 residues. V lost 1 base, J lost 4 bases, and 10 bases lay in between. In DNA form, the CDR3 reads TGCGCCAGCAGCTTGCTGGCGACGGCAGATACGCAGTATTTT. It is translated as CASSLLATADTQYF.

This clonotype was counted ten times or more. The CDR3 is CASSHGDREETQYF. For the CDR3, the DNA is TGCGCCAGCAGCCATGGGGACAGGGAAGAGACCCAGTACTTC. The V gene is TRBV4-1, the J gene TRBJ2-5; 9 bases are shared with TRBD1. The CDR3 totals 14 residues. Germline V CDR1 and CDR2: MGHRA, YSYEKL. Unmatched junction bases numbered 2, after V lost 3 bases and J lost 3 bases.

The rearrangement links TRBV18 to TRBJ1-4, with D hard to call. Trimming shortened V by 4 bases and J by 6 bases, and 12 bases separated the two germline ends. CDR1 is KGHSH and CDR2 is LQKENI in the germline V gene. The CDR3 has 14 amino acids. CDR3 sequence reads: CASSQDQADEKLFF. The CDR3 DNA follows: TGTGCCAGCTCACAAGACCAAGCCGATGAAAAACTGTTTTTT.

This clonotype came up many times. The chain combines TRBV5-6 with TRBJ2-3; TRBD1 agrees at 8 bases. The CDR3 length is 15 residues. J gave up 3 bases and V 0 bases, and 3 bases lay outside the gene matches. Germline CDR1 SGHDT, CDR2 YYEEEE. CDR3 sequence: CASSLEHRGTDTQYF. The CDR3 coding sequence is TGTGCCAGCAGCTTGGAGCACAGGGGGACAGATACGCAGTATTTT.

This clonotype was found many times. V gene TRBV20-1 combines with J gene TRBJ2-1; possible D gene TRBD1, 5 bases. From germline, CDR1 is DFQATT and CDR2 SNEGSKA (reference sequence). The CDR3 consists of 14 residues. Trimming took 0 bases from V and 9 from J, leaving 15 bases between them. The CDR3, as DNA: TGCAGTGCTAGAGATCGCCAGGGATGGGGTGAGCAGTTCTTC. Translated: CSARDRQGWGEQFF.

This clonotype was found many times. V gene TRBV20-1 combines with J gene TRBJ2-3, with TRBD2 identical over 7 bases. The CDR3 runs 14 residues. The germline V gene has CDR1 DFQATT and CDR2 SNEGSKA (reference sequence). J gave up 1 base and V 5 bases, and 6 bases lay outside the gene matches. CDR3: CSAQREAGTDTQYF. The CDR3 DNA sequence: TGCAGTGCTCAACGGGAGGCGGGCACAGATACGCAGTATTTT.

This clonotype has just a few counts. The rearrangement joins TRBV6-1 to TRBJ2-5, with 7 bases matching TRBD1. The CDR3 runs 15 residues. After removal of 3 bases from V and 2 bases from J, the junction contained 6 bases not matched to a gene. Germline CDR1 is MNHNS and CDR2 is SASEGT. CDR3 coding DNA: TGTGCCAGCAGTGAGGTCCGGGACAGTCAAGAGACCCAGTACTTC. As protein: CASSEVRDSQETQYF.

There are many counts of this clonotype. The CDR3 is CASSLARTGVSYEQYF. The CDR3 bases are TGTGCCAGCAGCTTAGCTCGTACAGGGGTCTCCTACGAGCAGTACTTC. The chain is built from TRBV7-2 and TRBJ2-7; the match to TRBD1 covers 7 bases. CDR1 and CDR2 (germline): SGHTA, FQGNSA. The V segment lost 0 bases and the J segment 0 bases; nucleotides outside the gene matches: 5. This CDR3 has 16 residues.

This clonotype came up many times. This chain connects TRBV20-1 to TRBJ2-7, with a weak D call TRBD1 (6 bases). The CDR3 length is 12 residues. V was trimmed by 6 bases and J by 5 bases, leaving 14 bases between them. Germline assignment: CDR1 DFQATT and CDR2 SNEGSKA (reference sequence). CDR3 bases: TGCAGTGCCCCGACAGGCCCCAACGAGCAGTACTTC. As protein: CSAPTGPNEQYF.

About this clonotype itself: One base away lies a much larger clone, so this may be a sequencing read error. The rearrangement joins TRBV5-1 to TRBJ1-3; D is unclear. This CDR3 has 14 residues. Germline V lookup: CDR1 SGHRS, CDR2 YFSETQ. The CDR3 region is CASKVESSGNTTYF. In DNA form, the CDR3 reads TGCGCCAGCAAGGTCGAGAGCTCTGGAAACACCACATATTTT.

There are many counts of this clonotype. The chain employs TRBV4-1 and TRBJ2-3; TRBD2 matches 7 bases. The junction had 4 bases not matched to a gene; V was cut back by 1 base and J by 3 bases. The CDR3 runs 15 residues. Germline loops: CDR1 MGHRA, CDR2 YSYEKL. CDR3 DNA sequence: TGCGCCAGCAGCCAAGGGCAGGGAGGGACAGATACGCAGTATTTT. Protein sequence: CASSQGQGGTDTQYF.